This T cell receptor (beta chain) was profiled in a study of cytomegalovirus exposure and HLA in healthy donors. Study outcomes and limitations: A missense DCLRE1C variant was associated with V- and J-gene trimming of TCR beta chains in a later analysis, and an independent cohort replicated the association. A later analysis reportedly found that, within productive TCRs, an Asian-associated ancestry cluster had fewer N-insertions than the mean observed across the approximately 670 donors. Most TCR beta V segments were productive about 90% or about 30% of the time in an earlier analysis. Most likely, a cluster of highly shared sequence variants arose as a sequencing artifact.

Primers for the PCR totalled 60 Vbeta and 13 Jbeta. Libraries were prepared by immunoSEQ multiplex PCR; TCRdb keeps only in-frame clonotypes and omits some of them. The sample carries 80,000 or so clones, around 62% recorded once. Per the germline V gene, CDR1 is SQVTM and CDR2 is ANQGSEA. CDR3 size: 13 residues. Trimming cost V 4 bases and J 7 bases, with 14 bases left between them. A note on this clone: What it binds is unknown.

J is TRBJ1-5 and V is TRBV29-1; tentative D call: TRBD1 (6 bases). Sequencing was performed on PBMCs. This TCR was recovered from a male donor in good health and CMV-seropositive. The DNA for the CDR3 is TGCAGCGTTGGCACAGGGACTAGACAGCCCCAGCATTTT. The encoded protein is CSVGTGTRQPQHF.